This TCR beta chain was identified in a study of blood T cell repertoires in COVID-19. The CDR3 extends over 11 amino acids. Trimming pared 8 bases from V and 5 bases from J, leaving 9 bases between. From germline, CDR1 is MDHEN and CDR2 SYDVKM. This clone was counted once. Only in-frame clones appear in the TCRdb table, and some are missing; sequencing was by immunoSEQ multiplex PCR. The sample carries 350,000 to 450,000 clones, about 88% recorded once. The sample consisted of PBMCs or T cells enriched from blood (not recorded which). The rearrangement uses TRBV28 and TRBJ1-2; possible D gene TRBD1, 6 bases. This clonotype originated in a woman in her late teens or twenties who had been exposed to COVID-19. The CDR3 DNA sequence: TGTGCCAGCCTCGGACAGTATGGCTACACCTTC. It encodes CASLGQYGYTF.